The source of this T cell receptor (beta chain) is a study of T cell responses to AZD1222 COVID-19 vaccine. Method: immunoSEQ multiplex PCR; TCRdb's copy keeps in-frame clones and lacks some. This sample carries around 99,000 clones, around 87% of them seen once, and the ten largest clones take 4.4%. The sequence derives from an adult who received the AZD1222 COVID-19 vaccine. The sequencing here drew on peripheral blood, taken 28 days after the second AZD1222 dose.

CDR3 DNA sequence: TGTGCCAGCAGCGCAGGGACAGGGGGCGCAAACTATGGCTACACCTTC. Its translation is CASSAGTGGANYGYTF. This chain connects TRBV9 to TRBJ1-2; 12 nucleotides agree with TRBD1. The germline CDR1 and CDR2 sequences are SGDLS and YYNGEE. CDR3 length: 16 residues. The J segment lost 2 bases and the V segment lost 3 bases, leaving 5 bases of the junction unmatched.